The rows below give T cell receptor beta chains drawn from one sample of a study of control samples from healthy donors and cancer patients. Method: immunoSEQ multiplex PCR; TCRdb's copy keeps in-frame clones and lacks some. The sample comprises 100,000 to 150,000 clones, about 95% of which are singletons, and about 3.6% rests with the top ten. The material sequenced was blood. The receptors were sampled from a man in his thirties or forties in good health. The CDR3 runs from the conserved cysteine through the conserved F or W. A D gene is named only where the DNA matches it firmly. Clone sizes are given selectively: once, few, many, or a class where the clone is expanded.

>once|TRBV6-5|TRBJ1-6|NA
TGTGCCAGCAGTTTGGGGCGATATAATTCACCCCTCCACTTT
CASSLGRYNSPLHF
>NA|TRBV6-5|TRBJ1-1|NA
TGTGCCAGCACCAGGGGCTTGAACACTGAAGCTTTCTTT
CASTRGLNTEAFF
>NA|TRBV6-4|TRBJ2-3|TRBD1
TGTGCCAGCAGTGAAACCGGGACAGGGCCTCGTGGTACGCAGTATTTT
CASSETGTGPRGTQYF
>NA|TRBV27|TRBJ2-6|NA
TGTGCCAGCATGTCGCCCTACACTGGGGCCAACGTCCTGACTTTC
CASMSPYTGANVLTF
>NA|TRBV6-2/TRBV6-3|TRBJ1-2|NA
TGTGCCAGCAGCTTCAGGGGCGGCTATGGCTACACCTTC
CASSFRGGYGYTF
>NA|TRBV7-2|TRBJ1-3|NA
TGTGCCAGCAGCCTCACCGGAAACACCATATATTTT
CASSLTGNTIYF
>NA|TRBV29-1|TRBJ2-7|TRBD2
TGCAGCGTTGTCACGACTAGCGGTTTCTACGAGCAGTACTTC
CSVVTTSGFYEQYF
>NA|TRBV6-5|TRBJ2-5|NA
TGTGCCAGCAGAGCTACAGGGTTCGAGACCCAGTACTTC
CASRATGFETQYF
>NA|TRBV19|TRBJ2-1|TRBD2
TGTGCCAGTAGTATAGGGCTAGCGGGGGGGAGCTCCTACAATGAGCAGTTCTTC
CASSIGLAGGSSYNEQFF
>NA|TRBV5-5|TRBJ2-7|TRBD1
TGTGCCAGCAGCTTGGAGCCCGGGACAGTCTCCTACGAGCAGTACTTC
CASSLEPGTVSYEQYF
>NA|TRBV12-3/TRBV12-4|TRBJ2-7|NA
TGTGCCAGCAGTCGCTGGAGCGGTAGCGAGCAGTACTTC
CASSRWSGSEQYF